Listed below are T cell receptor beta chains from one sample, sequenced in a study of early T cells in non-severe SARS-CoV-2 infection. MiXCR, applied by TCRdb to the 5' RACE reads, yields one record per CDR3 protein. The sample shows approximately 39,000 distinct CDR3 sequences, approximately 8.9% of them seen only once. Sequencing was done on a sample of whole blood. These receptors were collected from an adult who was a healthcare worker with PCR-confirmed SARS-CoV-2 infection or an uninfected control (not recorded which). The CDR3 runs from the conserved cysteine through the conserved F or W. A D gene is named only where the DNA matches it firmly. The size of a clone is reported for some rows only, either as once, few or many, or as a class for expanded clones.

d_gene | abundance | j_gene | v_gene | CDR3aa | CDR3nt
. | few | TRBJ1-4 | TRBV5-6 | CASSFQTKGEKLFF | TGTGCCAGCAGCTTCCAGACTAAGGGCGAAAAACTGTTTTTT
. | . | TRBJ1-2 | TRBV12-3/TRBV12-4 | CASTMGRGGYTF | TGTGCCAGCACCATGGGGAGGGGAGGCTACACCTTC
TRBD1 | few | TRBJ1-1 | TRBV6-1 | CASSWTGGITEAFF | TGTGCCAGCAGTTGGACAGGAGGGATCACTGAAGCTTTCTTT
. | many | TRBJ1-2 | TRBV9 | CASSGGTYGYTF | TGTGCCAGCAGCGGGGGGACCTATGGCTACACCTTC
TRBD1 | many | TRBJ2-7 | TRBV9 | CASSVNPDRGYEQYF | TGTGCCAGCAGCGTCAATCCCGACAGGGGCTACGAGCAGTACTTC
TRBD2 | medium-sized | TRBJ2-1 | TRBV20-1 | CSAQRTSGGWYNEQFF | TGCAGTGCTCAGCGGACTAGCGGGGGGTGGTACAATGAGCAGTTCTTC
. | . | TRBJ1-1 | TRBV12-3/TRBV12-4 | CASSLAGGGNTEAFF | TGTGCCAGCAGTTTAGCCGGGGGAGGAAACACTGAAGCTTTCTTT
. | few | TRBJ2-1 | TRBV29-1 | CSVGALEQFF | TGCAGCGTTGGGGCGCTTGAGCAGTTCTTC
TRBD2 | many | TRBJ2-3 | TRBV7-9 | CASSPDTSGGAKDTQYF | TGTGCCAGCAGCCCGGACACTAGCGGGGGGGCGAAAGATACGCAGTATTTT
TRBD1 | many | TRBJ2-3 | TRBV5-5 | CASTLDRATDTQYF | TGTGCCAGCACCTTGGACAGGGCGACAGATACGCAGTATTTT
TRBD1 | many | TRBJ1-2 | TRBV7-9 | CASSFGQDYGYTF | TGTGCCAGCAGCTTCGGACAGGACTATGGCTACACCTTC
TRBD1 | many | TRBJ1-6 | TRBV6-2/TRBV6-3 | CASSLGQGNGSPLHF | TGTGCCAGCAGTTTGGGACAGGGGAACGGTTCACCCCTCCACTTT
. | many | TRBJ2-1 | TRBV11-2 | CASSLGGAELSYNEQFF | TGTGCCAGCAGCTTAGGGGGGGCAGAGCTCTCCTACAATGAGCAGTTCTTC
. | many | TRBJ1-5 | TRBV12-3/TRBV12-4 | CASSSRRGVQPQHF | TGTGCCAGCAGCAGTCGGCGGGGTGTTCAGCCCCAGCATTTT
. | few | TRBJ1-1 | TRBV10-3 | CAISKSGHPNTEAFF | TGTGCCATCAGTAAATCGGGACACCCAAACACTGAAGCTTTCTTT
. | many | TRBJ2-1 | TRBV28 | CASRQLHEQFF | TGTGCCAGCAGACAGCTCCATGAGCAGTTCTTC
. | . | TRBJ2-1 | TRBV7-9 | CASSLSTGTRSEEQFF | TGTGCCAGCAGCTTATCTACCGGGACACGGTCCGAGGAGCAGTTCTTC
TRBD1 | . | TRBJ2-5 | TRBV12-3/TRBV12-4 | CASSLASGQVHF | TGTGCCAGCAGTTTAGCGTCGGGACAGGTCCACTTC
TRBD1 | many | TRBJ2-6 | TRBV7-7 | CASSLAESEGQGLWSGANVLTF | TGTGCCAGCAGCTTAGCAGAGTCCGAGGGACAGGGGCTATGGTCTGGGGCCAACGTCCTGACTTTC
. | . | TRBJ2-3 | TRBV27 | CASSEYDTQYF | TGTGCCAGCAGTGAGTATGATACGCAGTATTTT
. | . | TRBJ1-5 | TRBV7-2 | CASSLAAPGSWPQHF | TGTGCCAGCAGCTTAGCGGCCCCAGGGTCATGGCCCCAGCATTTT
. | many | TRBJ1-2 | TRBV29-1 | CSVEDLSNYGYTF | TGCAGCGTTGAAGATCTCAGTAACTATGGCTACACCTTC
TRBD1 | many | TRBJ1-1 | TRBV29-1 | CSVKTGDRSLNTEAFF | TGCAGCGTAAAGACAGGGGACCGTTCTTTGAACACTGAAGCTTTCTTT
. | few | TRBJ1-1 | TRBV9 | CASSVGLSTEAFF | TGTGCCAGCAGCGTAGGGCTCTCCACTGAAGCTTTCTTT
TRBD1 | many | TRBJ2-1 | TRBV7-9 | CASSLGYRGNEQFF | TGTGCCAGCAGCTTAGGCTACAGGGGCAATGAGCAGTTCTTC
. | medium-sized | TRBJ1-5 | TRBV28 | CASSLRGSNQPQHF | TGTGCCAGCAGTTTAAGAGGTAGCAATCAGCCCCAGCATTTT
. | medium-sized | TRBJ2-3 | TRBV6-4 | CASSDSPGGASTDTQYF | TGTGCCAGCAGTGACTCACCCGGCGGAGCTAGCACAGATACGCAGTATTTT
TRBD1 | . | TRBJ1-2 | TRBV12-3/TRBV12-4 | CASSSDRGGYTF | TGTGCCAGCAGTTCAGACAGGGGCGGCTACACCTTC
. | few | TRBJ2-1 | TRBV11-2 | CASISTGGLSYNEQFF | TGTGCCAGCATCTCGACGGGGGGCCTGAGCTACAATGAGCAGTTCTTC
. | few | TRBJ1-3 | TRBV29-1 | CSVERQGGTGNTIYF | TGCAGCGTTGAACGCCAGGGCGGCACTGGAAACACCATATATTTT
TRBD1 | . | TRBJ1-3 | TRBV29-1 | CSARDSSGNTIYF | TGCAGCGCCCGGGACAGCTCTGGAAACACCATATATTTT
. | few | TRBJ2-5 | TRBV2 | CASSESGRLETQYF | TGTGCCAGCAGTGAATCAGGGAGGTTGGAGACCCAGTACTTC
. | many | TRBJ2-2 | TRBV5-1 | CASSLVRTGELFF | TGCGCCAGCAGCTTGGTACGAACCGGGGAGCTGTTTTTT
TRBD1 | medium-sized | TRBJ2-7 | TRBV29-1 | CSVGAPRQGTSYEQYF | TGCAGCGTTGGGGCCCCTCGACAGGGTACCTCCTACGAGCAGTACTTC
. | many | TRBJ2-5 | TRBV5-1 | CASSFMSETQYF | TGCGCCAGCAGCTTTATGTCAGAGACCCAGTACTTC
TRBD1 | many | TRBJ1-1 | TRBV12-3/TRBV12-4 | CASTLKGAQAFF | TGTGCCAGCACCCTAAAGGGGGCGCAAGCTTTCTTT
. | few | TRBJ2-2 | TRBV19 | CASTEAVGFSGELFF | TGTGCCAGTACCGAGGCCGTAGGGTTCTCCGGGGAGCTGTTTTTT
. | few | TRBJ2-2 | TRBV6-4 | CASSDGGAGELFF | TGTGCCAGCAGTGATGGCGGGGCCGGGGAGCTGTTTTTT
. | . | TRBJ1-2 | TRBV28 | CASSQVGSNGYTF | TGTGCCAGCAGTCAAGTAGGGTCCAATGGCTACACCTTC
TRBD1 | many | TRBJ2-6 | TRBV6-1 | CASSEVPGQGASGANVLTF | TGTGCCAGCAGTGAAGTGCCGGGACAGGGGGCTTCTGGGGCCAACGTCCTGACTTTC
TRBD1 | few | TRBJ2-7 | TRBV12-3/TRBV12-4 | CASSLDTGGAFYEQYF | TGTGCCAGCAGTTTAGACACAGGGGGCGCATTCTACGAGCAGTACTTC
. | . | TRBJ2-7 | TRBV5-6 | CASSLRPTAYEQYF | TGTGCCAGCAGCTTACGACCCACCGCCTACGAGCAGTACTTC
. | many | TRBJ1-1 | TRBV4-2 | CASSLNRDEAFF | TGTGCCAGCAGCCTCAACAGGGATGAAGCTTTCTTT
. | many | TRBJ2-3 | TRBV28 | CASNLPRTDTQYF | TGTGCCAGCAACCTCCCCAGGACAGATACGCAGTATTTT
. | few | TRBJ2-2 | TRBV11-1 | CASRVRATGELFF | TGTGCCAGCAGAGTCCGAGCCACCGGGGAGCTGTTTTTT
. | many | TRBJ1-6 | TRBV3-1 | CASSQEATGNSPLHF | TGTGCCAGCAGCCAAGAAGCGACGGGTAATTCACCCCTCCACTTT
. | . | TRBJ1-1 | TRBV29-1 | CSDGGTEAFF | TGCAGCGATGGTGGGACTGAAGCTTTCTTT
. | many | TRBJ2-1 | TRBV5-1 | CASSRGRGTYNEQFF | TGCGCCAGCAGCCGGGGTAGGGGGACCTACAATGAGCAGTTCTTC
. | . | TRBJ1-4 | TRBV4-1 | CASSQEGATNEKLFF | TGCGCCAGCAGCCAAGAAGGGGCAACTAATGAAAAACTGTTTTTT
. | many | TRBJ1-2 | TRBV20-1 | CSARGLEGDYGYTF | TGCAGTGCTAGAGGTCTCGAGGGGGACTATGGCTACACCTTC
. | few | TRBJ2-2 | TRBV10-3 | CAISEQDPQSGELFF | TGTGCCATCAGTGAGCAGGATCCTCAATCCGGGGAGCTGTTTTTT
. | many | TRBJ1-2 | TRBV2 | CASSQSYGYTF | TGTGCCAGCAGCCAGAGTTACGGCTACACCTTC
. | few | TRBJ2-1 | TRBV29-1 | CIAHGGQPYNEQFF | TGCATTGCGCATGGAGGGCAGCCCTACAATGAGCAGTTCTTC
. | many | TRBJ2-7 | TRBV7-2 | CASSLARSEQYF | TGTGCCAGCAGCTTAGCCCGTTCCGAGCAGTACTTC
. | . | TRBJ1-4 | TRBV6-5 | CASSYRPLTNEKLFF | TGTGCCAGCAGTTACCGACCCCTAACTAATGAAAAACTGTTTTTT